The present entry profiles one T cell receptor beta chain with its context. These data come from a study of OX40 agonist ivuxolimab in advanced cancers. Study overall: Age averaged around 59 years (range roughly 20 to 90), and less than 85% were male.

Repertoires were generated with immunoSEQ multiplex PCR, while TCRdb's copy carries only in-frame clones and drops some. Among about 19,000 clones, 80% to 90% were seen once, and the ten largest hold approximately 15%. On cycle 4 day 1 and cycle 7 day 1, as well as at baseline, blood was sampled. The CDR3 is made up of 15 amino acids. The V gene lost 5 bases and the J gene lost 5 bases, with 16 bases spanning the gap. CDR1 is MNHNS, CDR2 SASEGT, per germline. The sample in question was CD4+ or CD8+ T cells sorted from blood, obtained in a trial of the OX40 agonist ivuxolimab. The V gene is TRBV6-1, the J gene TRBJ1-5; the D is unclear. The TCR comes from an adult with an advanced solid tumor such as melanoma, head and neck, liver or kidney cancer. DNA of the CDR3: TGTGCCAGCAGTATTCGCCGGGATCATTATCAGCCCCAGCATTTT. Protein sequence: CASSIRRDHYQPQHF.